This record looks at one T cell receptor beta chain sequence and its context. The data are from a study of blood T cell repertoires in COVID-19. Study-wide background: COVID-19 samples, acute and convalescent, were from the United States, Italy and Spain. Nucleic acid was either cDNA or gDNA, and it came from T cells, B-cell-depleted T cells, or PBMCs.

Germline V gene lookup returns CDR1 SNHLY and CDR2 FYNNEI. The CDR3 contains 13 residues. V dropped 4 bases and J dropped 4 bases, with 8 bases sitting between them. Per the original methods: Scientists estimated how many nucleated cells there were by amplifying reference gene primers. Sequenced by immunoSEQ multiplex PCR; TCRdb stores in-frame clones only, minus some. That table gives V, J and clone size, and the DNA gave D and trimming. The table has approximately 230,000 clones, 70% to 90% seen once; the top ten hold roughly 3.1%. The sequenced material came from peripheral blood. The origin of this receptor is a man in his late teens or twenties with active or convalescent COVID-19. V and J are TRBV2 and TRBJ1-3; D possibly corresponds to TRBD1 (5 bases). The CDR3 DNA follows: TGTGCCAGCAGTGCGGACACAGGAAACACCATATATTTT. This codes for CASSADTGNTIYF.